Reported below is one T cell receptor beta chain. Antigen unknown. The CDR3 length is 11 residues. Trimming pared 8 bases from V and 6 bases from J, leaving 11 bases between. The data stem from a study of T-cell memory formation after mild COVID-19. The study, taken as a whole, reports: Pre-infection memory showed some responding clones, and this suggested that cross-reactive memory joined. From day 15 to 85, contracting clones were balanced between CD4 and CD8, whereas later expanders leaned toward CD4+.

MiXCR, applied by TCRdb to the 5' RACE reads, yields one record per CDR3 protein. The profile shows a few hundred thousand distinct CDR3 sequences, 16% of them singletons. The sequenced material came from PBMCs or a T cell subset sorted from them (not recorded which). The sequence derives from a man between 18 and 29 years old who had mild COVID-19 (a few samples of this study predate the infection). Cell type and time point are not known. V is TRBV12-3 or TRBV12-4 and J is TRBJ2-7; D is unclear. The CDR3 DNA follows: TGTGCCAGCGGAAGTAGACGCGAGCAGTACTTC. This encodes CASGSRREQYF.